One TCR beta chain is described in this entry. Its antigen is unknown. The sample holds no much larger clone one base away, and base qualities are not on file. The sample's treatment or condition label, decoded: approximately nine-day PBMC culture with coronavirus spike peptide pools or control peptides (ViraFEST assay). The ViraFEST assay, used in the study, expanded antigen-specific T cells with peptide pools and then identified the expanded clonotypes through TCR sequencing. Healthy vaccine recipients had no prior SARS-CoV-2 infection, confirmed by negative nucleocapsid antibody tests before and after vaccination. Each well held approximately 2 million PBMCs cultured in IMDM containing roughly 5% human AB serum and 9 to 10 IU/ml IL-2, with 10 ug/ml peptide pools added. On days 3 and 7, half of the culture medium was replaced with fresh IL-2-containing medium. After about 11 days of culture, CD4+ T cells were isolated by negative selection using the EasySep CD4+ T cell isolation kit. Ficoll-Paque Plus gradient centrifugation was used to isolate PBMCs from whole blood, and the isolated PBMCs were then either used fresh or cryopreserved at -140C. Triplicate wells were generally used for each culture condition.

V lost 10 bases and J lost 1 base; the stretch between them is 13 bases long. CDR1 and CDR2 were assigned from the germline V gene (reference sequence) as MNHEY and SMNVEV. Its CDR3 holds 14 amino acids, cysteine through phenylalanine. The sequence is cut down to CDR3 DNA, 42 bases in frame from base 1. This specimen comes from a study of vaccination and CD4 T cells after COVID-19 (dated by TCRdb to the early 2020s). As for the study more broadly: The convalescent cohort included six males and four females, with two Hispanic individuals, seven Caucasians, two Asians and one multiracial person. Two doses of either the Pfizer-BioNTech BNT162b2 vaccine (n=8) or the Moderna mRNA-1273 vaccine (n=2) were administered to participants. Post-vaccine blood samples were taken a median of around 70 days after the second vaccine dose, with a range of 14 to 241 days. In 10 COVID-19 convalescent patients and a handful of infection-naive healthy vaccine recipients, the spike-specific CD4+ TCR repertoire before mRNA vaccination was compared with the repertoire after mRNA vaccination. Culture stimuli were overlapping spike peptide pools from SARS-CoV-2 and from the common cold coronaviruses HCoV-NL63, HCoV-OC43 and HCoV-229E. Control cultures used a CEFX viral epitope pool as positive control, an HIV-1 Nef peptide pool as negative control, or no peptide. Post-COVID blood samples from convalescent patients were collected a median of about 100 days after diagnosis, with a range of 35 to 161 days.

What the research found in general, with its limitations: Among convalescent patients, a median around 83% of the SARS-CoV-2-reactive clones seen after vaccination appeared only after vaccination, which suggests priming specific to the vaccine. The median count of SARS-CoV-2-reactive clonotypes went up from under 25 after infection to some 38 after vaccination, although the change was not significant. The study included relatively few convalescent patients and did not analyze early timepoints after natural infection. Nearly all vaccine-specific clones in convalescent patients (304 of 307) were mono-reactive for SARS-CoV-2 spike rather than cross-reactive with common cold coronaviruses.

Library prep was done by PCR. DNA from cultured CD4+ T cells underwent TCR sequencing with the Oncomine TCR Beta short-read assay at the Johns Hopkins FTIC core. Genomic DNA was extracted from the cultured CD4+ T cells with the QIAamp micro DNA kit. Oncomine TCR Beta libraries from cultured CD4+ T cells were pooled using unique dual indexes and sequenced on an Illumina iSeq 100. The original methods were these. Non-productive sequences were filtered out, and CDR3s that did not start with C, did not end with F or W, or were shorter than 7 amino acids were discarded. Antigen-specific clonotypes were identified using the MANAFEST web application through comparison of peptide-stimulated wells with reference and other culture wells. Positive clones required FDR below 0.05, an odds ratio above 5, and productive frequency above 0.1% in at least two of three replicate wells. Clonotypes that were significantly expanded in both SARS-CoV-2 spike wells and at least one common cold coronavirus spike condition were defined as cross-reactive. Similarity between CDR3 sequences was evaluated in R version 3.6.1 using Levenshtein distances (stringdist) and unrooted phylogenetic trees (ape). TCRdb reprocessed the public reads (quality trimming at Q25 with fastp, clone calling with MiXCR) and kept in-frame beta chains. Each CDR3 protein gets just one entry, which takes the most common genes and DNA from the rows behind it. These V and J calls derive from TCRdb rather than the authors' analysis. The sample profile shows roughly 25,000 distinct CDR3 sequences; around two thirds of them were found once. 20% to 25% of the sample lies in the top ten.

The chain uses TRBV27 and TRBJ2-2, with a tentative D gene TRBD1 over 6 matching bases. The receptor comes from a human donor who received a COVID-19 vaccine. The sample here was CD4+ T cells from blood, cultured in vitro, taken after SARS-CoV-2 vaccination. CDR3 loop: CATAMDRNTGELFF. The DNA is TGTGCCACCGCAATGGACAGGAACACCGGGGAGCTGTTTTTT.